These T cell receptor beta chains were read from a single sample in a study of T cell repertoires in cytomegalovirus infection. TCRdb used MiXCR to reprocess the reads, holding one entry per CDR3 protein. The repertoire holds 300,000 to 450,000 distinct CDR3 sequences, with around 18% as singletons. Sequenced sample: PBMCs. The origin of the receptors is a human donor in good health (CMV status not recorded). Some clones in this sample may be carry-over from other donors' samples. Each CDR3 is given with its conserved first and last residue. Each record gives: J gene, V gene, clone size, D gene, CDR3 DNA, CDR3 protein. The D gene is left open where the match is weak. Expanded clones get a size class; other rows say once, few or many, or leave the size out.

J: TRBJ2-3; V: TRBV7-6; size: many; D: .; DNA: TGTGCCAGCGGGAGGGGGGGGACAGCCAACACAGATACGCAGTATTTT; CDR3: CASGRGGTANTDTQYF
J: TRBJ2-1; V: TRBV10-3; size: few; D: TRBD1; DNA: TGTGCCATCAGTGAGTCCAGGGGGAATGAGCAGTTCTTC; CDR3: CAISESRGNEQFF
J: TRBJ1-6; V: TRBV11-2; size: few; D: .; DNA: TGTGCCAGCAGCTTGGAGTTTTTGAATTCACCCCTCCACTTT; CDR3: CASSLEFLNSPLHF
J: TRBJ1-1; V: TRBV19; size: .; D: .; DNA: TGTGCCAGTAGTAAATACGAAGATGAAGCTTTCTTT; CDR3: CASSKYEDEAFF
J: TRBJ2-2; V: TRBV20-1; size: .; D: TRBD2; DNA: TGCAGTGCTAGCATAGCGGGGGGGTTCGGGGAGCTGTTTTTT; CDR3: CSASIAGGFGELFF
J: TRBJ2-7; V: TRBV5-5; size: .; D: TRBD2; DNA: TGTGCCAGCAGTGCCGGGGGACTAGCGATGAACTACGAGCAGTACTTC; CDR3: CASSAGGLAMNYEQYF
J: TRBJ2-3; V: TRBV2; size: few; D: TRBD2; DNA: TGTGCCAGCAGGAAACTAGCGGGAGCGATAGATACGCAGTATTTT; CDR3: CASRKLAGAIDTQYF
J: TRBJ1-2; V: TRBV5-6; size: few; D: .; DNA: TGTGCCAGCAGCTTGGTAACAGACGGCTACACCTTC; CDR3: CASSLVTDGYTF
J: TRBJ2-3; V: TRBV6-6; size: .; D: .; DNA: TGTGCCAGCAGCGAACCCCGGGCAGATACGCAGTATTTT; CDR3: CASSEPRADTQYF
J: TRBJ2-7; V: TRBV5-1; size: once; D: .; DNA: TGCGCCAGCAGCCCTGGGCGCCCCTCCGCCTACGAGCAGTACTTC; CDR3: CASSPGRPSAYEQYF
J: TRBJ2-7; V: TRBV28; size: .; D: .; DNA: TGTGCCAGCAGTTTCCAGGGCCACTACGAGCAGTACTTC; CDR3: CASSFQGHYEQYF
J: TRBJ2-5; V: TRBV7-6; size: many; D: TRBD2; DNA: TGTGCCAGCAGCCTTAGTGGGCTAGCGGGAGTAGAGACCCAGTACTTC; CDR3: CASSLSGLAGVETQYF
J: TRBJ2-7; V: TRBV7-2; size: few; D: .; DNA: TGTGCCAGCAGCTTAGCGGCAGGGCTGGGCGAGCAGTACTTC; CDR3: CASSLAAGLGEQYF
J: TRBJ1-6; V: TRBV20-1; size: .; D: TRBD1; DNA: TGCAGTGCCCGACGGTCCCGGGACAGGCAAAATTCACCCCTCCACTTT; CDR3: CSARRSRDRQNSPLHF
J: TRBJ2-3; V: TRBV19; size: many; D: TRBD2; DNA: TGTGCCAGTAGTTCTCCGCGGGGGGGACGCCGGGCCACAGATACGCAGTATTTT; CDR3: CASSSPRGGRRATDTQYF
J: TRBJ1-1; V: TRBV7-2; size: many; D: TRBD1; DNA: TGTGCCAGCAGCCGAGGCGAGGGGGCTCAGAACACTGAAGCTTTCTTT; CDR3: CASSRGEGAQNTEAFF
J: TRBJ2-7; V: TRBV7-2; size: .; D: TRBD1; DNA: TGTGCCAGCAGCTGGGGCGGGACAGGGCGACCTTCCTACGAGCAGTACTTC; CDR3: CASSWGGTGRPSYEQYF
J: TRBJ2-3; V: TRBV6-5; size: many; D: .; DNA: TGTGCCAGCAGTTACATGGCAGGGGCCACAGATACGCAGTATTTT; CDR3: CASSYMAGATDTQYF
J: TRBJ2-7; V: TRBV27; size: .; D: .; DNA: TGTGCCAGCAGCCTGGACGGGGGGCGGTACGAGCAGTACTTC; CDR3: CASSLDGGRYEQYF
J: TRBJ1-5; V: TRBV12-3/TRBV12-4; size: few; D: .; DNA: TGTGCCAGCACCTTGGGCGGTCAGCCCCAGCATTTT; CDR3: CASTLGGQPQHF
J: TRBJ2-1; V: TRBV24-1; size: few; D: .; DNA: TGTGCCACCAGTGATGAAATGGGTCGACCAAATGAGCAGTTCTTC; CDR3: CATSDEMGRPNEQFF
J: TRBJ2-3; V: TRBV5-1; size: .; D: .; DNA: TGCGCCAGCAGCTTGACCGACCAGGGAGATACGCAGTATTTT; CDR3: CASSLTDQGDTQYF
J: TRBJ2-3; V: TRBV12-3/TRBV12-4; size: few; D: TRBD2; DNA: TGTGCCAGCAGTTTCGCGGGGGGCGCCACAGATACGCAGTATTTT; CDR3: CASSFAGGATDTQYF
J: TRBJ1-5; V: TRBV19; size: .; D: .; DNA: TGTGCCAGTAGTATAGAAGGCGGCCAGCCCCAGCATTTT; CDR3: CASSIEGGQPQHF
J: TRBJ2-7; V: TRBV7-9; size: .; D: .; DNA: TGTGCCAGCAGCTTTGACAGCGACCCAAGGTACTTC; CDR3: CASSFDSDPRYF
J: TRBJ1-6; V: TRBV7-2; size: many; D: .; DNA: TGTGCCAGCAGCCCCGTGACAGGTTCACCCCTCCACTTT; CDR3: CASSPVTGSPLHF
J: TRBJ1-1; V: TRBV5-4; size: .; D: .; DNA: TGTGCCAGCAGCCTCCGCGGACGGGCTGCTTTCTTT; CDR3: CASSLRGRAAFF
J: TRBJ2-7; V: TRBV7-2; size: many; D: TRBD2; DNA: TGTGCCAGCAGCTTTGGCGGCGGGAGAACTTTCTACGAGCAGTACTTC; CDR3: CASSFGGGRTFYEQYF
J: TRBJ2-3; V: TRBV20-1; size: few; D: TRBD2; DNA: TGCAGTGCTGGAACTAGCGGGAGTTGGAGAGATACGCAGTATTTT; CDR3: CSAGTSGSWRDTQYF
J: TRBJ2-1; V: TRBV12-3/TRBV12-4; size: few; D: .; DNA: TGTGCCAGCATTACGAACGATAATGAGCAGTTCTTC; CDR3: CASITNDNEQFF
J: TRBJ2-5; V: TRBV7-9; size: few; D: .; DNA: TGTGCCAGCAGCAACGCCAGGGACGGAACAGAAGAGACCCAGTACTTC; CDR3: CASSNARDGTEETQYF
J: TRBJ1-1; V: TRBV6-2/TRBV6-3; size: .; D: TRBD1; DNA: TGTGCCAGCATTACCGAGGGACAGGGGGCGTGGGGACAAGCTTTCTTT; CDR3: CASITEGQGAWGQAFF
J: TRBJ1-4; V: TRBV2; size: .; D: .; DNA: TGTGCCAGCAGTGAAGTTGGGTTCGGCGATGAAAAACTGTTTTTT; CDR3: CASSEVGFGDEKLFF
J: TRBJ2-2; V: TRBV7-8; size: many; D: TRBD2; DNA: TGTGCCAGCAGCTTAGCGCTTGGCGGGAGTAGAGGCACCGGGGAGCTGTTTTTT; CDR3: CASSLALGGSRGTGELFF
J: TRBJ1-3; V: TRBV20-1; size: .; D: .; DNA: TGCAGTGCTAGGACGCCCTCAAACACCATATATTTT; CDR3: CSARTPSNTIYF
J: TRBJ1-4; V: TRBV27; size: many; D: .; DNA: TGTGCCAGCAGTTTATGGCAAGGAGACCGACTGGAAAAACTGTTTTTT; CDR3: CASSLWQGDRLEKLFF
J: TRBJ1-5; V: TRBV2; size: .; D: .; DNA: TGTGCCAGCAGTGCCCAGGCTGGGGATAGCAATCAGCCCCAGCATTTT; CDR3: CASSAQAGDSNQPQHF
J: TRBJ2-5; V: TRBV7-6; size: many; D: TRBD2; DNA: TGTGCCAGCAGCCTCGGGGTAGCGGGGGGAGGACAAGAGACCCAGTACTTC; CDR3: CASSLGVAGGGQETQYF
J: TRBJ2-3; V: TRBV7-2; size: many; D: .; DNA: TGTGCCAGCAGCTTAGGGCGGAGTACAACAGATACGCAGTATTTT; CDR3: CASSLGRSTTDTQYF
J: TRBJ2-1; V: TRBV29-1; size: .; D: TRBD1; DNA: TGCAGCGTTGAAGGAGGACAGGGGGCGCGGTCCTACAATGAGCAGTTCTTC; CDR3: CSVEGGQGARSYNEQFF